Shown below are 12 T cell receptor beta chains from a single sample sequenced in a study of T cells after yellow fever vaccination. TCRdb redid the calling of the 5' RACE reads with MiXCR, one entry per CDR3 protein. This sample carries roughly 300,000 distinct CDR3 sequences, 6.8% of them seen once, and the ten largest clones take roughly 19%. Sequencing used PBMCs, obtained approximately 47 days after the first yellow fever vaccination. These TCRs come from a man aged 18-30 years who received the YFV17D yellow fever vaccine.

The chain combines TRBV19 with TRBJ1-4, with unresolved D. Trimming stripped 0 bases from V and 6 bases from J, with 14 bases between. This CDR3 region has 16 residues. In germline, CDR1 is LNHDA, CDR2 SQIVND (reference sequence). CDR3 sequence reads: CASSIDGFITDEKLFF. CDR3 in DNA: TGTGCCAGTAGTATAGATGGCTTCATCACCGATGAAAAACTGTTTTTT.

V gene TRBV2 combines with J gene TRBJ2-7; 8 bases are a match to TRBD1. The CDR3 is 14 residues long. After removal of 4 bases from V and 1 base from J, the junction contained 3 bases not matched to a gene. Germline values: CDR1 SNHLY, CDR2 FYNNEI. The CDR3 spells CASSGQGASYEQYV. CDR3 nucleotide sequence: TGTGCCAGCAGTGGTCAGGGGGCTTCCTACGAGCAGTACGTC.

This clonotype has a handful of counts. The rearrangement joins TRBV12-3 or TRBV12-4 to TRBJ2-1, with TRBD2 matching over 13 bases. V was pared by 6 bases and J by 9 bases, with 11 bases of the junction left unmatched. The CDR3 is 16 amino acids. CDR3 sequence reads: CASRSRTSGGRGEQFF. CDR3 coding DNA: TGTGCCAGCAGATCCCGGACTAGCGGGGGACGGGGTGAGCAGTTCTTC.

Many counts were recorded for this clonotype. The V call is TRBV3-1, the J call TRBJ1-4, with TRBD1 matching 10 bases. The CDR3 extends over 17 amino acids. Germline CDR1 is LGHDT and CDR2 is YNNKEL (reference sequence). The ends lost 4 bases at V and 7 bases at J; junction bases unmatched: 12. CDR3 bases: TGTGCCAGCAGCCCCCCCCGGGACAGGGGATGGGGTGAAAAACTGTTTTTT. Protein product: CASSPPRDRGWGEKLFF.

The chain recombines TRBV2 with TRBJ1-2; no clear D gene. Trimming cost V 5 bases and J 8 bases, with 30 bases left between them. Per the germline V gene, CDR1 is SNHLY and CDR2 is FYNNEI. There are 18 residues in the CDR3. The CDR3 sequence is CASSSLSSALRPIFGYTF. In nucleotides, the CDR3 is TGTGCCAGCAGTTCCCTCTCGAGCGCCCTGCGTCCGATATTCGGCTACACCTTC.

The V gene is TRBV5-1, the J gene TRBJ2-1, with 7 bases aligning to TRBD2. The V segment lost 0 bases and the J segment 5 bases; nucleotides outside the gene matches: 5. The CDR3 is 15 amino acids. Germline CDR1 reads SGHRS; CDR2 reads YFSETQ. The CDR3 protein is CASSLAWGGNNEQFF. The CDR3 DNA reads as TGCGCCAGCAGCTTGGCCTGGGGGGGTAACAATGAGCAGTTCTTC.

This clonotype was observed at least ten times. This rearrangement joins TRBV10-2 to TRBJ2-3; the D gene could be TRBD1 or TRBD2 (6 bases each). Germline lookup yields CDR1 WSHSY and CDR2 SAAADI. V lost 6 bases and J lost 5, with 9 bases in between. The CDR3 loop spans 12 amino acids. The CDR3 is CASSRGQDTQYF. The CDR3 coding sequence is TGCGCCAGCAGCCGGGGGCAAGATACGCAGTATTTT.

The chain links TRBV7-9 to TRBJ1-1, with 7 bases aligning to TRBD1. CDR3 length: 14 residues. The germline gives CDR1 SEHNR, CDR2 FQNEAQ (reference sequence). The V gene end was trimmed by 6 bases and the J gene end by 3 bases; junction bases not matched to a gene: 7. The CDR3 region is CASSYRGGDTEAFF. CDR3 sequence (DNA): TGTGCCAGCAGTTACAGGGGAGGCGACACTGAAGCTTTCTTT. The variable domain in full, completed from reference TRBV7-9 and TRBJ1-1, reads DTGVSQNPRHKITKRGQNVTFRCDPISEHNRLYWYRQTLGQGPEFLTYFQNEAQLEKSRLLSDRFSAERPKGSFSTLEIQRTEQGDSAMYLCASSYRGGDTEAFFGQGTRLTVV.

This clonotype was recorded many times. J is TRBJ2-7 and V is TRBV4-2; TRBD2 aligns across 8 bases. Germline V lookup: CDR1 LGHNA, CDR2 YNFKEQ. The CDR3 covers 16 residues. V dropped 0 bases and J dropped 0; count of bases not matched to a gene: 4. The CDR3 is CASSQEGSGGSYEQYF. DNA for the CDR3: TGTGCCAGCAGCCAAGAGGGCAGCGGGGGCTCCTACGAGCAGTACTTC.

CDR3 in amino acids: CASRTTGYQYNEQFF. CDR3 DNA: TGTGCCAGCAGAACTACAGGGTATCAATACAATGAGCAGTTCTTC. The genes are TRBV7-8 and TRBJ2-1; D perhaps matches TRBD1 (6 bases). Germline V gene sequence: CDR1 SGHVS, CDR2 FQNEAQ. V was pared by 6 bases and J by 4 bases, with 16 bases between. This CDR3 comprises 15 residues.

This clonotype was counted at least ten times. The genes are TRBV12-3 or TRBV12-4 and TRBJ1-1; possible D gene TRBD1, 5 bases. Trimming stripped 7 bases from V and 0 bases from J, with 12 bases between. This CDR3 spans 14 amino acids. This chain's CDR3 is CASNHRRLNTEAFF. CDR3 bases: TGTGCCAGCAACCACAGGCGTTTGAACACTGAAGCTTTCTTT.

This clonotype was detected many times. The chain links TRBV5-1 to TRBJ2-5, with 11 positions matching TRBD2. The length of the CDR3 is 17 residues. Losses at the gene ends were 4 bases for V and 2 bases for J; bases not matched to a gene: 10. CDR1 and CDR2 (germline): SGHRS, YFSETQ. Here the CDR3 reads CASSRIAGGLKQETQYF. In DNA, the CDR3 is TGCGCCAGCAGCCGGATAGCGGGGGGGCTTAAACAAGAGACCCAGTACTTC.